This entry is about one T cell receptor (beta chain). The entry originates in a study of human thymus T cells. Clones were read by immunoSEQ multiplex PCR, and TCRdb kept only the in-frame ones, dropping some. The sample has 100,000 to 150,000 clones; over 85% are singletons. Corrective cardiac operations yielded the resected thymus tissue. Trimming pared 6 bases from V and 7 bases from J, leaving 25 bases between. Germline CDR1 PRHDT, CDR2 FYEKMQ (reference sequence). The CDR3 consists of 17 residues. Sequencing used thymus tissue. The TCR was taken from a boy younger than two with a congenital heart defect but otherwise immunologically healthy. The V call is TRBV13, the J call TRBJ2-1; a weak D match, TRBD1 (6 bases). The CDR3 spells CASRPRGSRGASNEQFF. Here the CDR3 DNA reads TGTGCCAGCAGGCCCCGAGGATCCAGGGGCGCCTCGAATGAGCAGTTCTTC.